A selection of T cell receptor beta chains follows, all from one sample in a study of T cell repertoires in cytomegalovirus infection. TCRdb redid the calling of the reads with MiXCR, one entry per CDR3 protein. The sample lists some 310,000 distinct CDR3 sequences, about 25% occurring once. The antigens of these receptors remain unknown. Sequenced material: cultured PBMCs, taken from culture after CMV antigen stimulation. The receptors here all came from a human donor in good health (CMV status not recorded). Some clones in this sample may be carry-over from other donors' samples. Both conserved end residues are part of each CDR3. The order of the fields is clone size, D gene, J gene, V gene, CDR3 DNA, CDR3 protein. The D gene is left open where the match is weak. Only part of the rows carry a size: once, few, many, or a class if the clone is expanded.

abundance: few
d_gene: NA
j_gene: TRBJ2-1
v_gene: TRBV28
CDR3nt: TGTGCCAGCACCACCGTTGGGGGTGAGCAGTTCTTC
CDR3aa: CASTTVGGEQFF

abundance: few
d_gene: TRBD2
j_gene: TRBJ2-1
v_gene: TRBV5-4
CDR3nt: TGTGCCAGCAGCACTGGACTAGCGGGAGGGGATGAGCAGTTCTTC
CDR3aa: CASSTGLAGGDEQFF

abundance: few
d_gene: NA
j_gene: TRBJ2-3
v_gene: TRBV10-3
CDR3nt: TGTGCCATCAGTGAGGACTACACAGATACGCAGTATTTT
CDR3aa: CAISEDYTDTQYF

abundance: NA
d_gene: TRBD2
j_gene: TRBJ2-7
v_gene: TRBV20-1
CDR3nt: TGCAGTGTGGCGCTAGCGGGAGGTGTCTTGGCGTACGAGCAGTACTTC
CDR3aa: CSVALAGGVLAYEQYF

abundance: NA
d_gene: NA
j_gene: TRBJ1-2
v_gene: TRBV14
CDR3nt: TGTGCCAGCAGCCCGTTTAGCCTGGGTTATGGCTACACCTTC
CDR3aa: CASSPFSLGYGYTF

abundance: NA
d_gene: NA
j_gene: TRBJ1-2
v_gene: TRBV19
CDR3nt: TGTGCCAGTAGTCGGCAGGGACAAGCTAACTATGGCTACACCTTC
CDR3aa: CASSRQGQANYGYTF

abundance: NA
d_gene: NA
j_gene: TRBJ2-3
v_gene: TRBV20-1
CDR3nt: TGCAGTGCTAGACGAATCGTGCAATTCCCAGATACGCAGTATTTT
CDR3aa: CSARRIVQFPDTQYF

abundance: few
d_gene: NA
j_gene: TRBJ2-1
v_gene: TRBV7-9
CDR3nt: TGTGCCAGCAGCTTACCCGGTGACCTAAGAGAGCAGTTCTTC
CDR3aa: CASSLPGDLREQFF

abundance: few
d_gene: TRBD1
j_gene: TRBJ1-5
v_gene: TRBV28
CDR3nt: TGTGCCAGCAGCTCGGGACAGCGAGATCCCTATAGCAATCAGCCCCAGCATTTT
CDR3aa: CASSSGQRDPYSNQPQHF

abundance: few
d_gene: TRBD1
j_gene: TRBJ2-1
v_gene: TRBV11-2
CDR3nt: TGTGCCAGCAGCCCCCACAGGGGGCCCTACAATGAGCAGTTCTTC
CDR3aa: CASSPHRGPYNEQFF